This T cell receptor beta chain comes out of a study of graft-versus-host responses after intestinal transplantation. Details on this clone: What it recognizes is unknown.

The germline gives CDR1 SNHLY, CDR2 FYNNEI. Losses at the gene ends were 9 bases for V and 1 base for J; bases not matched to a gene: 4. The CDR3 covers 13 residues. Clones were sequenced by immunoSEQ multiplex PCR, and TCRdb holds only the in-frame ones, with some missing. The sample lists roughly 90,000 clones, 85% to 95% seen once, with approximately 0.33% in the top ten. Specimen: unstimulated CD4+ T cells sorted from spleen or lymph node cells, collected before transplant. The chain uses TRBV2 and TRBJ1-1; 8 bases align to TRBD1. The sequence was obtained from a human donor who was the organ donor for an intestinal transplant. DNA of the CDR3: TGTGCCAGGGACAGGGTGCAGAACACTGAAGCTTTCTTT. Encoded protein: CARDRVQNTEAFF.